This T cell receptor (beta chain) is drawn from a study of T cells in Graves' hyperthyroidism and ophthalmopathy. Study information: Prior to any treatment, at the point of initial diagnosis, peripheral blood was collected.

Amplified TCR beta CDR3 regions derived from RNA transcripts. An initial round of RT-PCR targeting the TCR CDR3 relied on the HTBI primer set. TCRdb analysed the multiplex PCR reads with MiXCR anew, one entry per CDR3 protein. This sample has hundreds of thousands of distinct CDR3 sequences, with 13% to 15% found just once. V dropped 3 bases and J dropped 3; count of bases not matched to a gene: 13. Per germline, CDR1 SGHTS and CDR2 YDEGEE. The CDR3 has 19 amino acids. The chain employs TRBV5-8 and TRBJ1-4; 11 nucleotides match TRBD1. Input material: blood. This receptor was obtained from a woman aged 18-29 years with Graves' hyperthyroidism. The CDR3 coding sequence is TGTGCCAGCAGCTACGCCGGGACAGGGGGGATCGCTGCTAATGAAAAACTGTTTTTT. This translates into CASSYAGTGGIAANEKLFF.